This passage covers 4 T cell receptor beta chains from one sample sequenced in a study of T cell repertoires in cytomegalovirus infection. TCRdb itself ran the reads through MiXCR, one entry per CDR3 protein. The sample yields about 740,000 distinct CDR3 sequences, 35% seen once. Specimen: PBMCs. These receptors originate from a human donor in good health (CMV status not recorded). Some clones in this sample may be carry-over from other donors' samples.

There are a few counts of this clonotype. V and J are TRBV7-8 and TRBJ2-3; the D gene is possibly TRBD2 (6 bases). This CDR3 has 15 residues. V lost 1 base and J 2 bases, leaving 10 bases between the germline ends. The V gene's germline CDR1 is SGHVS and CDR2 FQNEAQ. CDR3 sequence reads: CASSLVEGYTDTQYF. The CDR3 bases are TGTGCCAGCAGCTTAGTGGAGGGATACACAGATACGCAGTATTTT.

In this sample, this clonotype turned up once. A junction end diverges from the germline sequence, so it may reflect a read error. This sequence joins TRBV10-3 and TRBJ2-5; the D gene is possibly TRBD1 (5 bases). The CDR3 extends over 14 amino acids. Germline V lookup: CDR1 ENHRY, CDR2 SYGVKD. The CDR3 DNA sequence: TGTGCCATCAGTGAGTCGGTCAGGGCAGAGACCCAGTCCTTC. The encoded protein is CAISESVRAETQSF.

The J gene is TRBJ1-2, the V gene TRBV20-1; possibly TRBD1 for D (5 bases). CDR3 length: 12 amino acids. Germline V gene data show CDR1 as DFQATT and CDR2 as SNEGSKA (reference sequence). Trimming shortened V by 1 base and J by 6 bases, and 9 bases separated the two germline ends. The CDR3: CSARVGDHGYTF. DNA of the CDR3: TGCAGTGCTAGAGTTGGGGACCATGGCTACACCTTC.

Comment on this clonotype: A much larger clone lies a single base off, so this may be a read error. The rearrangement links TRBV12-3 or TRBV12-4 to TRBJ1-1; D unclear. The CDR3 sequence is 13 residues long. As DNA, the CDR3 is TGTGCCAGCAGCCCCGGTCTGAACACTGAAGATTTCTTT. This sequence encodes CASSPGLNTEDFF.